This passage covers 20 T cell receptor beta chains from one sample sequenced in a study of shared clonotypes between healthy human individuals. Assay used: immunoSEQ multiplex PCR; TCRdb lists only in-frame clones, some missing. There are a few million clones in the sample; roughly 93% occur only once, and about 1.7% lies in the top ten. In the naive CD8 group, cells lacked CD45RO and were positively selected for CCR7, so terminally differentiated effector memory CD45RA+ cells were left out. The sequencing input was naive CD8+ T cells from PBMCs. These TCRs come from a man aged 18-30 years in good health. Some clones in this sample may be carry-over from other donors' samples.

Written as DNA, the CDR3 is TGTGCCAGCAGCAAATTACTAGCGGGAGGTTCAGATACGCAGTATTTT. Residues: CASSKLLAGGSDTQYF. The chain joins TRBV27 to TRBJ2-3, with 12 positions matching TRBD2. The CDR3 covers 16 residues. Unmatched junction bases numbered 8, after V lost 6 bases and J lost 4 bases. Per the germline V gene, CDR1 is MNHEY and CDR2 is SMNVEV (reference sequence).

The chain carries TRBV27 and TRBJ2-2; 7 bases agree with TRBD1. With V trimmed by 7 bases and J by 7 bases, 9 bases remained unmatched. Germline V gene lookup returns CDR1 MNHEY and CDR2 SMNVEV (reference sequence). The CDR3 has 14 residues. The CDR3 DNA is TGTGCCAGCAACCATATAGGGGGCAACGGGGAGCTGTTTTTT. Amino acids: CASNHIGGNGELFF.

V is TRBV4-2 and J is TRBJ1-1; tentative D call: TRBD1 (5 bases). V gave up 0 bases and J gave up 2 bases, with 16 bases separating them. CDR1 LGHNA and CDR2 YNFKEQ come from the germline V gene. The CDR3 extends over 17 amino acids. The CDR3 bases are TGTGCCAGCAGCCAAGAGGGGGAGGGGCAGGACAACACTGAAGCTTTCTTT. Translated, it gives CASSQEGEGQDNTEAFF.

The DNA for the CDR3 is TGCAGCGTTGGAGGGGGGTCTGGCTACACCTTC. Amino acid sequence: CSVGGGSGYTF. The chain has TRBV29-1 and TRBJ1-2, with D tentatively TRBD1 (6 bases). Trimming cost V 4 bases and J 7 bases, with 10 bases left between them. The CDR3 runs 11 residues. Germline-derived CDR1 and CDR2 are SQVTM and ANQGSEA.

The table lists this clone with a count of one. The V call is TRBV11-2, the J call TRBJ2-7, with 11 bases fitting TRBD2. The germline V gene encodes CDR1 SGHAT and CDR2 FQNNGV. J lost 3 bases, V lost 5 bases, and 6 bases had no gene match. This CDR3 spans 15 amino acids. DNA of the CDR3: TGTGCCAGCAGCGACACTAGCGGGAGTTTCTACGAGCAGTACTTC. This encodes CASSDTSGSFYEQYF.

The chain is built from TRBV28 and TRBJ2-1; D perhaps matches TRBD2 (5 bases). The CDR3 sequence is 11 residues long. V lost 9 bases to trimming and J lost 4 bases, with 7 bases between them. Germline loops: CDR1 MDHEN, CDR2 SYDVKM. In DNA, the CDR3 is TGTGCCAGTCAGCGGTACAATGAGCAGTTCTTC. Its protein product is CASQRYNEQFF.

This rearrangement joins TRBV9 to TRBJ2-3; a possible D gene is TRBD2 (6 bases). Germline lookup yields CDR1 SGDLS and CDR2 YYNGEE. The CDR3 consists of 16 residues. Trimming shortened V by 0 bases and J by 2 bases, and 13 bases separated the two germline ends. CDR3 nucleotides: TGTGCCAGCAGCGTAGGTTGGCGGGGCCTCACAGATACGCAGTATTTT. Its translation: CASSVGWRGLTDTQYF.

This CDR3 is CASSGLPGHTEAFF. The CDR3 nucleotides are TGCGCCAGCAGCGGTCTTCCGGGGCACACTGAAGCTTTCTTT. The chain couples TRBV5-1 to TRBJ1-1, with D maybe TRBD1 (5 bases). The length of the CDR3 is 14 residues. V was cut by 4 bases and J by 3 bases, with 13 bases left in between. Germline V gene sequence: CDR1 SGHRS, CDR2 YFSETQ.

The chain recombines TRBV11-2 with TRBJ2-7, with a weak D call TRBD2 (6 bases). Germline V gene data show CDR1 as SGHAT and CDR2 as FQNNGV. With 4 bases removed from V and 3 bases from J, the gap between germline ends came to 28 bases. The CDR3 runs to 19 residues. CDR3 bases: TGTGCCAGCAGCTGGAGGTGGCTAGCGAAACTAAATCTTAGCTACGAGCAGTACTTC. It codes for CASSWRWLAKLNLSYEQYF. Using reference TRBV11-2 and TRBJ2-7 for the parts outside the CDR3, the full variable domain is EAGVAQSPRYKIIEKRQSVAFWCNPISGHATLYWYQQILGQGPKLLIQFQNNGVVDDSQLPKDRFSAERLKGVDSTLKIQPAKLEDSAVYLCASSWRWLAKLNLSYEQYFGPGTRLTVT.

The chain joins TRBV29-1 to TRBJ2-5, with D hard to call. The CDR3 totals 11 residues. From germline, CDR1 is SQVTM and CDR2 ANQGSEA. The V and J ends lost 5 bases and 5 bases respectively, with 9 bases between them. As DNA, the CDR3 is TGCAGCGTTAGGTCAGCGGAGACCCAGTACTTC. This gives the protein CSVRSAETQYF. The whole variable domain, remainder taken from reference TRBV29-1 and TRBJ2-5, is SAVISQKPSRDICQRGTSLTIQCQVDSQVTMMFWYRQQPGQSLTLIATANQGSEATYESGFVIDKFPISRPNLTFSTLTVSNMSPEDSSIYLCSVRSAETQYFGPGTRLLVL.

The CDR3 is CASSLTGAREPQHF. CDR3 bases: TGTGCCAGCAGTTTAACGGGGGCTAGGGAGCCCCAGCATTTT. The chain has TRBV27 and TRBJ1-5; the D gene is possibly TRBD1 (6 bases). Germline V lookup: CDR1 MNHEY, CDR2 SMNVEV (reference sequence). This CDR3 region has 14 residues. V was shortened by 2 bases and J by 8 bases, with 13 bases between the two germline ends.

The gene calls are TRBV29-1 and TRBJ2-2, with 9 bases fitting TRBD2. V shed 4 bases, J shed 3 bases, and the junction held 6 bases outside the gene matches. Germline assignment: CDR1 SQVTM and CDR2 ANQGSEA. The CDR3 is 15 residues long. This CDR3 reads CSVAPTSGDTGELFF. Here the CDR3 DNA reads TGCAGCGTTGCCCCGACTAGCGGAGACACCGGGGAGCTGTTTTTT.

The chain couples TRBV9 to TRBJ2-2; D not resolved. Trimming left V 6 bases short and J 3 bases short, with 3 bases between. CDR1 is SGDLS, CDR2 YYNGEE, per germline. The CDR3 spans 11 residues. The CDR3 region has the DNA TGTGCCAGCACCTACACCGGGGAGCTGTTTTTT. Its translation is CASTYTGELFF.

Written as DNA, the CDR3 is TGTGCCAGCAGCGCCGGGGGGAGCGAGCAGTTCTTC. Translation: CASSAGGSEQFF. V usage is TRBV2 and J usage is TRBJ2-1; TRBD2 matches at 7 bases. CDR1 and CDR2 (germline): SNHLY, FYNNEI. V dropped 6 bases and J dropped 10; count of bases not matched to a gene: 6. The CDR3 length is 12 residues.

This chain connects TRBV9 to TRBJ2-5; D uncertain. The CDR3 covers 12 residues. Germline-derived CDR1 and CDR2 are SGDLS and YYNGEE. Between the trimmed V and J ends, which lost 4 bases and 5 bases, there was a span of 9 bases. This CDR3 reads CASSYTVETQYF. The CDR3 DNA follows: TGTGCCAGCAGCTATACCGTGGAGACCCAGTACTTC.

This chain links TRBV5-8 with TRBJ2-1; tentatively, D is TRBD2 (6 bases). The CDR3 totals 12 residues. Trimming took 7 bases from V and 7 from J, leaving 12 bases between them. Germline CDR1 SGHTS, CDR2 YDEGEE. The CDR3 protein is CASEWGVNEQFF. CDR3 in DNA: TGTGCCAGCGAGTGGGGGGTGAATGAGCAGTTCTTC. Full variable domain (outside the CDR3, taken from reference TRBV5-8 and TRBJ2-1): EAGVTQSPTHLIKTRGQQATLRCSPISGHTSVYWYQQALGLGLQFLLWYDEGEERNRGNFPPRFSGRQFPNYSSELNVNALELEDSALYLCASEWGVNEQFFGPGTRLTVL.

The chain employs TRBV27 and TRBJ1-4; weak D call: TRBD1 (6 bases). V shed 10 bases and J shed 5 bases, with 17 bases lying between them. CDR3 length: 14 residues. Germline CDR1 reads MNHEY; CDR2 reads SMNVEV (reference sequence). CDR3 sequence: CATSVGARNEKLFF. In DNA form, the CDR3 reads TGTGCCACCTCCGTGGGGGCGAGGAATGAAAAACTGTTTTTT.

The chain employs TRBV7-9 and TRBJ2-3, with TRBD2 as a possible D gene (5 bases). The germline V and J ends were trimmed by 5 bases and 6 bases, with 18 bases remaining between them. Germline V gene sequence: CDR1 SEHNR, CDR2 FQNEAQ (reference sequence). This CDR3 is 15 amino acids long. The CDR3 loop reads CASSPYRGLGDTQYF. For the CDR3, the DNA is TGTGCCAGCAGCCCTTATCGAGGGCTTGGGGATACGCAGTATTTT.

This clone came up a few times. The sample contains more than one DNA sequence encoding this CDR3. Written as DNA, the CDR3 is TGTGCCTGGACCACGGGAGGGGGAACTGAAGCTTTCTTT. It codes for CAWTTGGGTEAFF. This chain connects TRBV30 to TRBJ1-1; possible D gene TRBD1, 6 bases. The CDR3 covers 13 residues. Germline V lookup: CDR1 GTSNPN, CDR2 SVGIG (reference sequence). Trimming removed 4 bases at V and 5 bases at J, with 14 bases between.

This clone showed up just once. This chain uses TRBV11-2 with TRBJ2-7; TRBD2 matches 7 bases. V was clipped by 0 bases and J by 4 bases; unmatched bases: 6. The CDR3 loop spans 15 amino acids. The germline V gene encodes CDR1 SGHAT and CDR2 FQNNGV. In DNA form, the CDR3 reads TGTGCCAGCAGCTTAGAGGCGGGAGTGAGTTACGAGCAGTACTTC. Translation gives CASSLEAGVSYEQYF. Combining the CDR3 with reference TRBV11-2 and TRBJ2-7 gives the whole variable domain EAGVAQSPRYKIIEKRQSVAFWCNPISGHATLYWYQQILGQGPKLLIQFQNNGVVDDSQLPKDRFSAERLKGVDSTLKIQPAKLEDSAVYLCASSLEAGVSYEQYFGPGTRLTVT.